These T cell receptor beta chains were read from a single sample in a study of read filtering for tumor transcriptome and immune sequencing. TCRdb called the reads again in MiXCR, with one record for every CDR3 protein. The sample includes around 140,000 distinct CDR3 sequences, around 14% of them seen just once. Sequenced sample: a population of CD138-negative cells sorted from bone marrow. The source is a donor aged 40 or over with multiple myeloma. Both conserved end residues are part of each CDR3. The D gene is left open where the match is weak. Some rows have no size entry. The others give once, few or many, or a class for an expanded clone.

abundance	j_gene	v_gene	d_gene	CDR3aa	CDR3nt
.	TRBJ1-5	TRBV5-6	TRBD1	CASSYGTVNQPQHF	TGTGCCAGCAGCTACGGGACAGTTAATCAGCCCCAGCATTTT
many	TRBJ2-5	TRBV7-9	TRBD2	CASSYRLAGGRETQYF	TGTGCCAGCAGCTACCGACTAGCGGGAGGCAGAGAGACCCAGTACTTC
many	TRBJ2-3	TRBV24-1	TRBD2	CATSDPTSAPDTQYF	TGTGCCACCAGTGACCCAACTAGCGCCCCGGATACGCAGTATTTT
many	TRBJ1-5	TRBV7-8	TRBD1	CASSLVELTGVRNQPQHF	TGTGCCAGCAGCCTCGTGGAACTAACAGGGGTAAGGAATCAGCCCCAGCATTTT
many	TRBJ2-7	TRBV6-6	.	CASTRDRGLAVSYEQYF	TGTGCCAGCACCCGGGACAGGGGACTAGCGGTCTCCTACGAGCAGTACTTC
many	TRBJ2-3	TRBV12-3/TRBV12-4	.	CASSYWVGADTQYF	TGTGCCAGCAGTTATTGGGTCGGTGCAGATACGCAGTATTTT
.	TRBJ1-6	TRBV6-2/TRBV6-3	.	CASSPSQGSPLRF	TGTGCCAGCAGTCCCTCGCAAGGTTCACCCCTCCGCTTT
many	TRBJ2-1	TRBV3-1	TRBD1	CASSQTGGDEQFF	TGTGCCAGCAGCCAGACAGGGGGCGATGAGCAGTTCTTC
.	TRBJ1-5	TRBV28	.	CASGYDDGSNQPQHF	TGTGCCAGCGGCTATGATGACGGTAGCAATCAGCCCCAGCATTTT
.	TRBJ2-1	TRBV27	TRBD2	CASSFPGPREGLNEQFF	TGTGCCAGCAGTTTCCCCGGGCCCAGGGAGGGATTAAATGAGCAGTTCTTC
.	TRBJ2-1	TRBV15	TRBD1	CATSSRDRGGNEQFF	TGTGCCACCAGCAGTCGGGACAGGGGTGGAAATGAGCAGTTCTTC
many	TRBJ2-7	TRBV4-1	TRBD1	CASSERDRGSYEQYF	TGCGCCAGCAGCGAGCGGGACAGGGGATCCTACGAGCAGTACTTC
many	TRBJ2-7	TRBV29-1	.	CSVASGLPYEQYF	TGCAGCGTTGCCTCGGGACTCCCCTACGAGCAGTACTTC
many	TRBJ2-7	TRBV30	TRBD1	CAWSGDSSDEQYF	TGTGCCTGGAGCGGGGACAGTTCCGACGAGCAGTACTTC
many	TRBJ1-1	TRBV30	TRBD1	CAWRETGGWTEAFF	TGTGCCTGGAGAGAGACAGGGGGATGGACTGAAGCTTTCTTT
many	TRBJ2-7	TRBV7-2	.	CASSLVASPNSYEQYF	TGTGCCAGCAGCTTAGTGGCTAGCCCAAACTCCTACGAGCAGTACTTC
.	TRBJ1-1	TRBV20-1	TRBD1	CSAIWTGRMNTEAPF	TGCAGTGCTATCTGGACAGGAAGGATGAACACTGAAGCTCCCTTT
.	TRBJ2-7	TRBV29-1	TRBD2	CSVRLASTYEQYF	TGCAGCGTTCGACTAGCAAGCACCTACGAGCAGTACTTC
many	TRBJ1-5	TRBV5-5	.	CASSLGGTHSNQPQHF	TGTGCCAGCAGCTTGGGAGGGACACATAGCAATCAGCCCCAGCATTTT
many	TRBJ1-1	TRBV6-2/TRBV6-3	TRBD1	CASSWRTGWIQDTEAFF	TGTGCCAGCAGTTGGCGGACAGGGTGGATACAGGACACTGAAGCTTTCTTT
.	TRBJ2-7	TRBV4-2	.	CASSQEDSIYEQYF	TGTGCCAGCAGCCAAGAAGACTCAATTTACGAGCAGTACTTC
once	TRBJ2-6	TRBV6-2/TRBV6-3	TRBD1	CASSWTGSGADVLTF	TGTGCCAGCAGCTGGACAGGGTCTGGGGCCGACGTCCTGACTTTC
many	TRBJ2-1	TRBV5-1	.	CASSLSGTRNEQFF	TGCGCCAGCAGCCTGTCCGGGACGAGGAATGAGCAGTTCTTC
few	TRBJ2-6	TRBV7-9	.	CASSLFGGTGANVLTF	TGTGCCAGCAGCTTATTCGGGGGTACTGGGGCCAACGTCCTGACTTTC
many	TRBJ2-6	TRBV4-3	.	CASSPLPQDPSSGANVLTF	TGCGCCAGCAGCCCCCTCCCCCAGGATCCCTCCTCTGGGGCCAACGTCCTGACTTTC
many	TRBJ2-7	TRBV9	TRBD2	CASSAWAGEPYEQYF	TGTGCCAGCAGCGCCTGGGCGGGAGAGCCCTACGAGCAGTACTTC
many	TRBJ2-3	TRBV2	TRBD2	CASSESSGRKRDTQYF	TGTGCCAGCAGTGAGTCTAGCGGGAGGAAGAGAGATACGCAGTATTTT